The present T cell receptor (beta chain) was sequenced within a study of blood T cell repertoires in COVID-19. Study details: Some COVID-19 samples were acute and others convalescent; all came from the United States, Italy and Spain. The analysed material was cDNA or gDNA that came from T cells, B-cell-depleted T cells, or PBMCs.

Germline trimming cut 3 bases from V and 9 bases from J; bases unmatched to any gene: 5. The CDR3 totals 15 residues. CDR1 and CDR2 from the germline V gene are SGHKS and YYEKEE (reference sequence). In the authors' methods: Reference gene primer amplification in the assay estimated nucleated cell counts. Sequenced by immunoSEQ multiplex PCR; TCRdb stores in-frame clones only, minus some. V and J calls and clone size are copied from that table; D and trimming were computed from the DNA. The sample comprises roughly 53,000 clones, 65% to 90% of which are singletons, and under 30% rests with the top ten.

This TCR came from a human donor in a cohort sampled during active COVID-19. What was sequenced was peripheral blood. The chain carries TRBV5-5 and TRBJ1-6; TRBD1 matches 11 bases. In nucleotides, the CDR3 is TGTGCCAGCAGCTCAGGACAGGGGGCTTCTTCACCCCTCCACTTT. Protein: CASSSGQGASSPLHF.